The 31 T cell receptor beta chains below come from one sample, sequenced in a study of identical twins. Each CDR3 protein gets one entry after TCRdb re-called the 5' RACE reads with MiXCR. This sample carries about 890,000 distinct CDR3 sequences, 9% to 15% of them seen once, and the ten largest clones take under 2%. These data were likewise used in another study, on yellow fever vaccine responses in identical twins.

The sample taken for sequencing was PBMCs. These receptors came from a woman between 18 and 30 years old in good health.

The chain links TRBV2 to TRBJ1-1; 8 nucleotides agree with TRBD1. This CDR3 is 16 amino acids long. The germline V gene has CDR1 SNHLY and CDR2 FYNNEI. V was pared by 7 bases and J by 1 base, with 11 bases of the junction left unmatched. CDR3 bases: TGTGCCAGCATTCTAGTAAGGACAGGGCGGAACACTGAAGCTTTCTTT. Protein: CASILVRTGRNTEAFF.

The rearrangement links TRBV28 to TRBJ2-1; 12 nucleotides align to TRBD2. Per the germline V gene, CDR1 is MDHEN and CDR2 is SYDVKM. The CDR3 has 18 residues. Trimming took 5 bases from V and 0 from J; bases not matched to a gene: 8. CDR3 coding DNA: TGTGCCAGCAGTCCCGGGACTAGCGGGCGAAGCTCCTACAATGAGCAGTTCTTC. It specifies CASSPGTSGRSSYNEQFF.

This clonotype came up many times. The CDR3 spells CSARDYQGKDGELFF. The CDR3 DNA is TGCAGTGCTAGAGATTACCAGGGAAAGGACGGGGAGCTGTTTTTT. The V gene is TRBV20-1, the J gene TRBJ2-2, with a possible D match to TRBD1 (5 bases). V lost 0 bases to trimming and J lost 7 bases, with 15 bases between them. The CDR3 runs to 15 residues. Germline V gene lookup returns CDR1 DFQATT and CDR2 SNEGSKA (reference sequence).

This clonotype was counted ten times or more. DNA for the CDR3: TGTGCCAGCAGTTTTGTGGGACAGGGCCCAGATACGCAGTATTTT. Its protein is CASSFVGQGPDTQYF. This chain links TRBV12-3 or TRBV12-4 with TRBJ2-3; 9 nucleotides align to TRBD1. CDR3 length equals 15 residues. The V segment lost 3 bases and the J segment 4 bases; nucleotides outside the gene matches: 5.

CDR3 in DNA: TGCAGTGCTAGGGGAGTAGCTTACGAGCAGTACGTC. This gives the protein CSARGVAYEQYV. The chain uses TRBV20-1 and TRBJ2-7; D possibly corresponds to TRBD2 (5 bases). Trimming pared 3 bases from V and 4 bases from J, leaving 10 bases between. CDR1 and CDR2 from the germline V gene are DFQATT and SNEGSKA (reference sequence). The CDR3 extends over 12 amino acids.

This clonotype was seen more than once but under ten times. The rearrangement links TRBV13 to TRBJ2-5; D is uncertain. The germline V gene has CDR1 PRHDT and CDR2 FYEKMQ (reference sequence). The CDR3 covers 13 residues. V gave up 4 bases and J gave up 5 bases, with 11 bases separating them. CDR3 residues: CASSSESPETQYF. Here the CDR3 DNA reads TGTGCCAGCAGCTCAGAGTCCCCGGAGACCCAGTACTTC.

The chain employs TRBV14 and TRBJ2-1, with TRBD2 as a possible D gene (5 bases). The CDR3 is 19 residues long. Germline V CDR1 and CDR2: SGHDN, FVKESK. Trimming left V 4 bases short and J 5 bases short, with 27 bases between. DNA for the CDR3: TGTGCCAGCAGCCTCACACCCCGTTCCGGAGGCCCCCCTCACAATGAGCAGTTCTTC. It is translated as CASSLTPRSGGPPHNEQFF.

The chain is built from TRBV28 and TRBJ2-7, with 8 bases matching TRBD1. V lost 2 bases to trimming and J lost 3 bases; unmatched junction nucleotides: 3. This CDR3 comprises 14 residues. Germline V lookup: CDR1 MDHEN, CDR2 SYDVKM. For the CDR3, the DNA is TGTGCCAGCAGTTTAACAGGGGGGAACTACGAGCAGTACGTC. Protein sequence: CASSLTGGNYEQYV.

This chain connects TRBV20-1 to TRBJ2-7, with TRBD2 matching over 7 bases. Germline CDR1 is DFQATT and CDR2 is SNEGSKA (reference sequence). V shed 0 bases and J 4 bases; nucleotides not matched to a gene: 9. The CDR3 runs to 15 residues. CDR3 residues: CSAREPGLPSYEQYF. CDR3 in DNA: TGCAGTGCTAGAGAGCCGGGACTACCCTCTTACGAGCAGTACTTC.

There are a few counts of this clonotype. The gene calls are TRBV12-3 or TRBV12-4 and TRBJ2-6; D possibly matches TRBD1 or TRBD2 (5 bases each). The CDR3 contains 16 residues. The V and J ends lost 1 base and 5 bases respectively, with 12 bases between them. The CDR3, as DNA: TGTGCCAGCAGTTTAGGAGAGAGGGGTCGGGCCAACGTCCTGACTTTC. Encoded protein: CASSLGERGRANVLTF.

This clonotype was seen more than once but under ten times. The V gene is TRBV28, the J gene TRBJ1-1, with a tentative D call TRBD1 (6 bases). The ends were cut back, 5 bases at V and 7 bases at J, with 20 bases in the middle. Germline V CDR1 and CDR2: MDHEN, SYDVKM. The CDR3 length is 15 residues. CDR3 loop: CASSPPWRGPGEAFF. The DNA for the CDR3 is TGTGCCAGCAGTCCCCCTTGGCGGGGGCCTGGTGAAGCTTTCTTT.

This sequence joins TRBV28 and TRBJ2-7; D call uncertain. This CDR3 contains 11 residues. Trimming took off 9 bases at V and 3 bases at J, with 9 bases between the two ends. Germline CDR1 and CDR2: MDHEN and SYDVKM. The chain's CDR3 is CASGSYYEQYF. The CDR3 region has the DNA TGTGCCAGTGGCAGTTACTACGAGCAGTACTTC.

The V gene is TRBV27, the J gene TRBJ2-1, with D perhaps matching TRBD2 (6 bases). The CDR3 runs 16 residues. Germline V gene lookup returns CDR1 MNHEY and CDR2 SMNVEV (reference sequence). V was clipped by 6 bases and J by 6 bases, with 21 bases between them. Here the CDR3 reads CASSPLSRGRPNEQFF. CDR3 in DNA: TGTGCCAGCAGCCCCCTCTCGCGGGGAAGGCCCAATGAGCAGTTCTTC.

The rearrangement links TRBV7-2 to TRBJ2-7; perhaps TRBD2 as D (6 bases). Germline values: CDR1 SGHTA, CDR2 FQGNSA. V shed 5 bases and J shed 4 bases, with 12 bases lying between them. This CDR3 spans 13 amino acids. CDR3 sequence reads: CASSLEDYYEQYF. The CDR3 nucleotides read TGTGCCAGCAGCCTTGAGGACTATTACGAGCAGTACTTC.

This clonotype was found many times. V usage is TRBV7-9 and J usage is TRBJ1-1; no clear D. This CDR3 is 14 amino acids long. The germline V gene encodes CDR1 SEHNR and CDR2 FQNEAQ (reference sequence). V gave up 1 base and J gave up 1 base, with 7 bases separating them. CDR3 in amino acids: CASSLVNANTEAFF. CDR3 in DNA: TGTGCCAGCAGCTTAGTTAACGCGAACACTGAAGCTTTCTTT.

The CDR3 is CASSFRQGWGTEAFF. DNA for the CDR3: TGTGCCAGCAGTTTCAGACAGGGGTGGGGCACTGAAGCTTTCTTT. The chain links TRBV12-3 or TRBV12-4 to TRBJ1-1; 8 bases map to TRBD1. V trimming: 3 bases; J trimming: 4 bases; junction bases outside the gene matches: 7. CDR3 length: 15 residues.

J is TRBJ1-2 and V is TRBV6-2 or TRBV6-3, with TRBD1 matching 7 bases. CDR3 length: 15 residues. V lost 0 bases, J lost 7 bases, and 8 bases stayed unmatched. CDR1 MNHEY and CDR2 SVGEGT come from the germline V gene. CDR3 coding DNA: TGTGCCAGCAGTTACTCGAGAAGGGGGCCCGGTGGCTACACCTTC. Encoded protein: CASSYSRRGPGGYTF.

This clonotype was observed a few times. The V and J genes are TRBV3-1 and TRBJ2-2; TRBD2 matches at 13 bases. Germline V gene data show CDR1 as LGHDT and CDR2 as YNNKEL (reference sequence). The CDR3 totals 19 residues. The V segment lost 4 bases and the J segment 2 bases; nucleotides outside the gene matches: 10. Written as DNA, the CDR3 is TGTGCCAGCAGCCCCCGACTAGCGGGAGGAGGGGTAAACACCGGGGAGCTGTTTTTT. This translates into CASSPRLAGGGVNTGELFF.

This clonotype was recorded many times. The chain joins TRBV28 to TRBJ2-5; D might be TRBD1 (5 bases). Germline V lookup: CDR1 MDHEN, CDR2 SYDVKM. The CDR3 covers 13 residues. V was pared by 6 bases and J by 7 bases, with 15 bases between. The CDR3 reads CASRLTELGTQYF. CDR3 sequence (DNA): TGTGCCAGCAGGTTGACAGAGCTAGGGACCCAGTACTTC. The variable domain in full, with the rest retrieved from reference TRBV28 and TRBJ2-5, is DVKVTQSSRYLVKRTGEKVFLECVQDMDHENMFWYRQDPGLGLRLIYFSYDVKMKEKGDIPEGYSVSREKKERFSLILESASTNQTSMYLCASRLTELGTQYFGPGTRLLVL.

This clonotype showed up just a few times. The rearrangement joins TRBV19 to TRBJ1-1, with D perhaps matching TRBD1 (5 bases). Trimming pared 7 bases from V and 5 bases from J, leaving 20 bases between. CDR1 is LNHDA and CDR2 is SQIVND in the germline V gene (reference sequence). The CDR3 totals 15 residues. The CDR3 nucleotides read TGTGCCAGTAAAGTCGATGGGGCGCCGGGGACTGAAGCTTTCTTT. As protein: CASKVDGAPGTEAFF.

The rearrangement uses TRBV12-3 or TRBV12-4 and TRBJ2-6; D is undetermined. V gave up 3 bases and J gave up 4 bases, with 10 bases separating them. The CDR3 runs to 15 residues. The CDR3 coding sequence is TGTGCCAGCAGTTTTAGGGTAACCGGGGCCAACGTCCTGACTTTC. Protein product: CASSFRVTGANVLTF.

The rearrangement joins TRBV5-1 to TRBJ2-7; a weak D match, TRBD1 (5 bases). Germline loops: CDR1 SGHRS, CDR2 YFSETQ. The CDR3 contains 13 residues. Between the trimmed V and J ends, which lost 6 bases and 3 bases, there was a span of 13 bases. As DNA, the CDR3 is TGCGCCAGCACCGCAGGGCAGTTCTACGAGCAGTACTTC. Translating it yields CASTAGQFYEQYF.

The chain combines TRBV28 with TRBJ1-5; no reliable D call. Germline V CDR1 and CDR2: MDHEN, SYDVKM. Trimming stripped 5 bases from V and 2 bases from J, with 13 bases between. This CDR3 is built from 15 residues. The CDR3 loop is CASSLAGNRNQPQHF. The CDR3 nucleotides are TGTGCCAGCAGTCTCGCCGGGAATCGCAATCAGCCCCAGCATTTT.

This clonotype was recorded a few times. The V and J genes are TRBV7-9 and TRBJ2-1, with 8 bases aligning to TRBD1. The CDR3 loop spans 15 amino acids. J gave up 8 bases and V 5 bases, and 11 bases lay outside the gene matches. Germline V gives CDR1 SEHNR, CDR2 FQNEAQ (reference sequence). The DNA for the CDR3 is TGTGCCAGCAGCCTAAGGACAGGGATGATCGATGAGCAGTTCTTC. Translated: CASSLRTGMIDEQFF. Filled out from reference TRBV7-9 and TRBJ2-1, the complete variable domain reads DTGVSQNPRHKITKRGQNVTFRCDPISEHNRLYWYRQTLGQGPEFLTYFQNEAQLEKSRLLSDRFSAERPKGSFSTLEIQRTEQGDSAMYLCASSLRTGMIDEQFFGPGTRLTVL.

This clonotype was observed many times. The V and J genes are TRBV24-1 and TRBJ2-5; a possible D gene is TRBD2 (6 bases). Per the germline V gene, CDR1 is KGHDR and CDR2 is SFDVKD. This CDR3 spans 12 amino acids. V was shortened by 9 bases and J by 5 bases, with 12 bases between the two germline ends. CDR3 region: CATAGLGETQYF. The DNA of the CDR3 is TGTGCCACCGCGGGGTTGGGGGAGACCCAGTACTTC.

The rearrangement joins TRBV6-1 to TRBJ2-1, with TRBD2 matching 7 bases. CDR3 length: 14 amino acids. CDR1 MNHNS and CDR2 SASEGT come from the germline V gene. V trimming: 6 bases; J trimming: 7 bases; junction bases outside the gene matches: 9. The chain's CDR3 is CASRPPGLINEQFF. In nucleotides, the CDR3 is TGTGCCAGCAGGCCCCCGGGACTAATTAATGAGCAGTTCTTC.

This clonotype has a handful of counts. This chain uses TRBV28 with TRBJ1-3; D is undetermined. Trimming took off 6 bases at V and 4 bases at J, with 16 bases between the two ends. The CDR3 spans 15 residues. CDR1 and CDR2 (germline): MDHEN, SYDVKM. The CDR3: CASSPPKGTGNTIYF. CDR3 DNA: TGTGCCAGCAGCCCCCCCAAGGGAACAGGAAACACCATATATTTT.

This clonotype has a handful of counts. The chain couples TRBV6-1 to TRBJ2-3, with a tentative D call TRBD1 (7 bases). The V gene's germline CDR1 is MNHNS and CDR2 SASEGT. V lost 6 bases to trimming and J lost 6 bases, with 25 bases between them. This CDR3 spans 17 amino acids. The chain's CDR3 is CASSPSSEGAQRDTQYF. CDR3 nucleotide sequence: TGTGCCAGCAGCCCGAGCTCGGAGGGGGCACAACGCGATACGCAGTATTTT.

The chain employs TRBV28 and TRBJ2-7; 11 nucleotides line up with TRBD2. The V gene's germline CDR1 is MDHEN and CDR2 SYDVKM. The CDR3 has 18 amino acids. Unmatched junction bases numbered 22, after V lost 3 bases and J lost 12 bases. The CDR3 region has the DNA TGTGCCAGCAGTTTGGCCCGGGACAGCTCCGGGACTAGCGGTCGGGGGTACTTC. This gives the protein CASSLARDSSGTSGRGYF.

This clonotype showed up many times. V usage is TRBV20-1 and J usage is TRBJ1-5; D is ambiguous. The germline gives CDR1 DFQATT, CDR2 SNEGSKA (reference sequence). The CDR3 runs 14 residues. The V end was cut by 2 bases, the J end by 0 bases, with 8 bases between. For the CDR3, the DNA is TGCAGTGCTAGACCCGGGCCTAGCAATCAGCCCCAGCATTTT. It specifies CSARPGPSNQPQHF.

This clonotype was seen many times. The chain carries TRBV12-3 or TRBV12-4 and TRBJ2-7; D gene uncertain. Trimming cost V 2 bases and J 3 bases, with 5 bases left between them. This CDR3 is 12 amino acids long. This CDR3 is CASSLNGYEQYF. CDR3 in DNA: TGTGCCAGCAGTTTAAACGGCTACGAGCAGTACTTC.